The sequence of this TCR beta chain was determined in a study of cytomegalovirus exposure and HLA in healthy donors. The V end was cut by 11 bases, the J end by 7 bases, with 18 bases between. The CDR3 sequence is 12 residues long. Per the germline V gene, CDR1 is MNHNS and CDR2 is SASEGT. PCR used 60 Vbeta primers and 13 Jbeta primers. Produced via immunoSEQ multiplex PCR; TCRdb's table is partial and in-frame only. The table has 120,000 or so clones, approximately 15% seen once. Sequencing input: PBMCs. This clonotype originated in a woman between 18 and 30 years old in good health and CMV-seronegative. This chain uses TRBV6-1 with TRBJ2-7, with a weak D call TRBD2 (7 bases). CDR3 residues: CASQEGGREQYF. CDR3 nucleotide sequence: TGTGCCTCCCAAGAGGGGGGGAGGGAGCAGTACTTC.